Presented here are 18 T cell receptor beta chains from one specimen sequenced in a study of cytomegalovirus exposure and HLA in healthy donors. 13 Jbeta primers and 60 Vbeta primers were used for the PCR. This table comes from immunoSEQ multiplex PCR, and its TCRdb copy is limited to in-frame clones, with some not included. The sample holds some 89,000 clones, about 70% seen once. Sequenced input: PBMCs. The origin of the receptors is a man aged 55 to 70 in good health and CMV-seronegative.

The CDR3 nucleotides are TGTGCCAGCAGCTCGACAGGGTCCGCCTACAATGAGCAGTTCTTC. Translation gives CASSSTGSAYNEQFF. This sequence joins TRBV5-6 and TRBJ2-1, with 7 positions matching TRBD1. CDR1 and CDR2 (germline): SGHDT, YYEEEE. The CDR3 runs 15 residues. The V segment lost 3 bases and the J segment 2 bases; nucleotides outside the gene matches: 5.

The rearrangement links TRBV2 to TRBJ1-2; 7 bases are a match to TRBD1. The CDR3 is 15 residues long. With V trimmed by 9 bases and J by 0 bases, 10 bases remained unmatched. CDR1 and CDR2 from the germline V gene are SNHLY and FYNNEI. CDR3 sequence: CASTIRDSPNYGYTF. CDR3 in DNA: TGTGCCAGTACCATCCGGGACAGCCCTAACTATGGCTACACCTTC.

The chain has TRBV5-8 and TRBJ1-4; TRBD1 agrees at 7 bases. Germline CDR1 is SGHTS and CDR2 is YDEGEE. V gave up 3 bases and J gave up 5 bases; unmatched junction bases: 7. The CDR3 has 15 residues. CDR3 protein: CASSYHRGSNEKLFF. CDR3 nucleotide sequence: TGTGCCAGCAGCTACCACAGGGGATCAAATGAAAAACTGTTTTTT.

The chain couples TRBV15 to TRBJ2-7, with no clear D. V lost 0 bases, J lost 2 bases, and 11 bases lay in between. The CDR3 runs 15 residues. CDR1 and CDR2 from the germline V gene are LNHNV and YYDKDF (reference sequence). Here the CDR3 reads CATSRDGRPTYEQYF. The DNA for the CDR3 is TGTGCCACCAGCAGAGATGGCAGGCCTACCTACGAGCAGTACTTC.

The CDR3 is CASSARRHRFTGELFF. CDR3 DNA sequence: TGTGCCAGTAGTGCCCGGCGACACCGGTTCACCGGGGAGCTGTTTTTT. This chain links TRBV19 with TRBJ2-2; D not resolved. This CDR3 has 16 amino acids. V dropped 5 bases and J dropped 4 bases, with 17 bases sitting between them. The germline V gene has CDR1 LNHDA and CDR2 SQIVND (reference sequence).

CDR3 nucleotide sequence: TGTGCCAGCGGACAGGGAACTAATGAAAAACTGTTTTTT. Amino acid sequence: CASGQGTNEKLFF. The chain couples TRBV19 to TRBJ1-4, with 8 bases matching TRBD1. Germline CDR1 LNHDA, CDR2 SQIVND (reference sequence). The ends lost 9 bases at V and 1 base at J; junction bases unmatched: 1. The CDR3 extends over 13 amino acids.

In the case of this clone: The germline gene is not matched at one end of the junction; a read error may be the cause. The V gene is TRBV7-2, the J gene TRBJ1-1; D uncertain. Germline lookup yields CDR1 SGHTA and CDR2 FQGNSA. CDR3 length: 13 amino acids. CDR3: CAGSLGLMAEAFF. The CDR3 DNA is TGTGCCGGCAGCTTAGGGCTTATGGCTGAAGCTTTCTTT.

This chain uses TRBV6-1 with TRBJ1-3; TRBD1 matches at 7 bases. Losses at the gene ends were 0 bases for V and 7 bases for J; bases not matched to a gene: 6. Germline CDR1 and CDR2: MNHNS and SASEGT. This CDR3 spans 15 amino acids. CDR3 in DNA: TGTGCCAGCAGTGAAGCGGGCAGGGGGAGTAACACCATATATTTT. Amino acid sequence: CASSEAGRGSNTIYF.

J is TRBJ1-4 and V is TRBV15, with D unresolved. The CDR3 sequence is 13 residues long. The V end lost 0 bases, the J end lost 5 bases, and 4 bases lay between the germline ends. The germline gives CDR1 LNHNV, CDR2 YYDKDF (reference sequence). CDR3 in DNA: TGTGCCACCAGCAGAGATCAGAATGAAAAACTGTTTTTT. Translation gives CATSRDQNEKLFF.

The chain joins TRBV6-5 to TRBJ2-3; 8 nucleotides line up with TRBD2. The CDR3 runs 15 residues. CDR1 MNHEY and CDR2 SVGAGI come from the germline V gene. The V gene end was trimmed by 6 bases and the J gene end by 2 bases; junction bases not matched to a gene: 7. As DNA, the CDR3 is TGTGCCAGCAGAGGAGTAGCGGGGAACACAGATACGCAGTATTTT. Protein product: CASRGVAGNTDTQYF.

This chain links TRBV11-3 with TRBJ2-5; the match to TRBD2 covers 12 bases. Germline V gene lookup returns CDR1 SGHNT and CDR2 YENEEA. The CDR3 runs 16 residues. Losses at the gene ends were 1 base for V and 4 bases for J; bases not matched to a gene: 4. The CDR3 coding sequence is TGTGCCAGCAGCTTAGGACTAGCGGGAGTCGGAGAGACCCAGTACTTC. Protein sequence: CASSLGLAGVGETQYF.

V gene TRBV6-6 combines with J gene TRBJ1-3; D not resolved. V gave up 8 bases and J gave up 0 bases, with 8 bases separating them. This CDR3 region has 13 residues. CDR1 and CDR2 from the germline V gene are MNHNY and SVGAGI (reference sequence). CDR3 DNA sequence: TGTGCCAGCTACCGCGGCTCTGGAAACACCATATATTTT. Its translation: CASYRGSGNTIYF.

Only a few counts were recorded for this clone. The genes are TRBV11-3 and TRBJ2-1; D is unresolved. The germline V and J ends were trimmed by 0 bases and 5 bases, with 8 bases remaining between them. This CDR3 contains 14 residues. Germline V gives CDR1 SGHNT, CDR2 YENEEA. The CDR3 DNA follows: TGTGCCAGCAGCTTAGATCAGTTAAACAATGAGCAGTTCTTC. Protein product: CASSLDQLNNEQFF.

The V and J genes are TRBV2 and TRBJ1-5; D remains ambiguous. Germline V lookup: CDR1 SNHLY, CDR2 FYNNEI. Trimming took 10 bases from V and 2 from J, leaving 15 bases between them. The CDR3 contains 14 residues. The CDR3 region is CATRAGFGNQPQHF. In DNA, the CDR3 is TGTGCCACCCGGGCGGGATTCGGCAATCAGCCCCAGCATTTT.

The CDR3 DNA follows: TGTGCCTGGAGTAGCTGGCTAGCGGGGGCGGGAGATACGCAGTATTTT. This translates into CAWSSWLAGAGDTQYF. The chain uses TRBV30 and TRBJ2-3; 10 nucleotides line up with TRBD2. V gave up 2 bases and J gave up 5 bases; unmatched junction bases: 10. CDR3 length: 16 amino acids. Looked up from germline, CDR1 is GTSNPN and CDR2 is SVGIG (reference sequence).

The J gene is TRBJ1-3, the V gene TRBV10-3; perhaps TRBD1 as D (5 bases). This CDR3 is 17 amino acids long. The germline CDR1 and CDR2 sequences are ENHRY and SYGVKD. Trimming removed 4 bases from V and 2 bases from J, with 18 bases in between. This chain's CDR3 is CAISGPLQGNPGNTIYF. CDR3 nucleotides: TGTGCCATCAGTGGCCCCCTTCAGGGTAATCCTGGAAACACCATATATTTT.

This clone has just a few counts. The chain links TRBV28 to TRBJ2-7; TRBD1 matches at 7 bases. Trimming took 5 bases from V and 5 from J; bases not matched to a gene: 18. Germline CDR1 is MDHEN and CDR2 is SYDVKM. CDR3 length: 17 amino acids. DNA of the CDR3: TGTGCCAGCAGTCTCTCAGGACAGGTTGGGTTGTGGAACGAGCAGTACTTC. It encodes CASSLSGQVGLWNEQYF.

The rearrangement uses TRBV5-1 and TRBJ2-7, with 8 bases lining up with TRBD2. The germline V gene has CDR1 SGHRS and CDR2 YFSETQ. J was trimmed by 4 bases and V by 4 bases; bases with no gene match: 7. The CDR3 is 14 amino acids. The CDR3 nucleotides are TGCGCCAGCAGCACCGGGGGGGGGTTATACGAGCAGTACTTC. It translates to CASSTGGGLYEQYF.